One sample yielded the 7 T cell receptor beta chains listed below, sequenced in a study of T cell repertoires in cytomegalovirus infection. These receptors are not linked to any known antigen. TCRdb redid the calling of the reads with MiXCR, one entry per CDR3 protein. The top ten clones hold 30% to 40% of a sample with 90,000 to 130,000 distinct CDR3 sequences, about 9.5% of them seen once. Sequenced material: PBMCs, sequenced either directly or after in vitro stimulation (not recorded which). The receptors originated from a human donor in good health (CMV status not recorded). Some clones in this sample may be carry-over from other donors' samples.

The gene calls are TRBV12-3 or TRBV12-4 and TRBJ1-2; unclear D gene. The V and J ends lost 7 bases and 7 bases respectively, with 10 bases between them. The CDR3 is made up of 11 amino acids. The CDR3 nucleotides read TGTGCCAGCACCCACCGGTTTGGCTACACCTTC. Translated: CASTHRFGYTF.

This clonotype was found many times. J is TRBJ1-1 and V is TRBV6-6; D is unclear. The CDR3 is 15 amino acids. Trimming pared 5 bases from V and 0 bases from J, leaving 13 bases between. CDR1 is MNHNY and CDR2 is SVGAGI in the germline V gene (reference sequence). The CDR3, as DNA: TGTGCCAGCAGTCCTCGTGAGCCCTTGAACACTGAAGCTTTCTTT. Protein sequence: CASSPREPLNTEAFF.

The chain carries TRBV18 and TRBJ1-5; D remains unclear. The germline V gene encodes CDR1 KGHSH and CDR2 LQKENI. CDR3 length: 13 residues. V lost 2 bases, J lost 5 bases, and 7 bases lay in between. The CDR3 reads CASSPDRYQPQHF. CDR3 coding DNA: TGTGCCAGCTCACCAGACCGGTATCAGCCCCAGCATTTT.

The genes are TRBV28 and TRBJ2-3, with 13 bases identical to TRBD2. Looked up from germline, CDR1 is MDHEN and CDR2 is SYDVKM. V gave up 6 bases and J gave up 6 bases; unmatched junction bases: 15. The CDR3 sequence is 18 residues long. The CDR3 region is CASSSNPRLAGGADTQYF. The DNA for the CDR3 is TGTGCCAGCAGCTCGAACCCAAGACTAGCGGGAGGCGCGGATACGCAGTATTTT.

The chain is built from TRBV4-1 and TRBJ2-1; 14 bases align to TRBD2. There are 19 residues in the CDR3. Per germline, CDR1 MGHRA and CDR2 YSYEKL. V dropped 0 bases and J dropped 8; count of bases not matched to a gene: 12. CDR3 residues: CASSQDPPQTSGRVDEQFF. CDR3 sequence (DNA): TGCGCCAGCAGCCAAGATCCCCCCCAGACTAGCGGGAGGGTCGATGAGCAGTTCTTC.

V is TRBV12-3 or TRBV12-4 and J is TRBJ2-2, with D perhaps being TRBD1 or TRBD2 (6 bases each). This CDR3 has 14 amino acids. The V gene lost 7 bases and the J gene lost 4 bases, with 13 bases spanning the gap. Written as DNA, the CDR3 is TGTGCCAGCATTGGGGGGCTCCTCACCGGGGAGCTGTTTTTT. It is translated as CASIGGLLTGELFF.

This clonotype has a count of ten or more. The chain recombines TRBV7-2 with TRBJ2-7; 11 nucleotides agree with TRBD1. CDR1 SGHTA and CDR2 FQGNSA come from the germline V gene. CDR3 length: 13 residues. The junction had 4 bases not matched to a gene; V was cut back by 5 bases and J by 7 bases. The CDR3 region has the DNA TGTGCCAGCAGCCTGGACAGGGGGCGGGAGCAGTACGTC. Translation: CASSLDRGREQYV.